The following is a T cell receptor beta chain sequence with its context. HIV-negative, healthy adults without recent acute infections or vaccinations were the donors. All the donors were Caucasian adults who lived in Nashville, Tennessee. Splitting of CD4+ cells produced CD45RA+ naive and CD45RA-negative memory subsets. Each subset's genomic DNA was shared equally among a number of immunoSEQ plates. The repertoire was sequenced with immunoSEQ multiplex PCR; TCRdb's copy has only in-frame clones and lacks some. The table shows about 2.4 million clones, with roughly 93% occurring only once. The sample is drawn from a study of shared clonotypes between healthy human individuals. CDR1 and CDR2 (germline): ENHRY, SYGVKD. This CDR3 is 15 amino acids long. The V gene lost 2 bases and the J gene lost 0 bases, with 10 bases spanning the gap.

This sequence was found in a man between 18 and 29 years old in good health. Some clones in this sample may be carry-over from other donors' samples. The rearrangement joins TRBV10-3 to TRBJ2-5; D uncertain. The specimen was naive CD4+ T cells from PBMCs. Subset given: CD45RA+ positively selected. The CDR3 reads CAISENPWNQETQYF. The CDR3 DNA is TGTGCCATCAGTGAGAATCCGTGGAACCAAGAGACCCAGTACTTC.